These 27 T cell receptor beta chains share one sample of origin, sequenced in a study of blood T cell repertoires in COVID-19. TCRdb keeps only in-frame clones here, not all; method: immunoSEQ multiplex PCR. Of over 85,000 clones listed, 75% to 90% were seen once; the top ten hold about 7.7%. Sequenced input: peripheral blood. These receptors were taken from a man aged 55 to 70 with acute or convalescent COVID-19.

V is TRBV20-1 and J is TRBJ1-2; a possible D gene is TRBD1 (6 bases). CDR3 size: 11 residues. Trimming removed 2 bases at V and 9 bases at J, with 10 bases between. The germline gives CDR1 DFQATT, CDR2 SNEGSKA (reference sequence). The CDR3 is CSARRTESYTF. CDR3 DNA sequence: TGCAGTGCTAGACGGACAGAGAGCTACACCTTC.

A remark on this clone: This same CDR3 is encoded by further DNA sequences in the sample. The chain is built from TRBV5-5 and TRBJ1-6; the D is unclear. CDR3 length equals 15 residues. CDR1 is SGHKS and CDR2 is YYEKEE in the germline V gene (reference sequence). Trimming removed 2 bases at V and 10 bases at J, with 16 bases between. The DNA for the CDR3 is TGTGCCAGCAGCTTCCGGACGGGGTCGGAATCACCCCTCCACTTT. This sequence encodes CASSFRTGSESPLHF. The full variable domain, its missing parts supplied by reference TRBV5-5 and TRBJ1-6, is DAGVTQSPTHLIKTRGQQVTLRCSPISGHKSVSWYQQVLGQGPQFIFQYYEKEERGRGNFPDRFSARQFPNYSSELNVNALLLGDSALYLCASSFRTGSESPLHFGNGTRLTVT.

V usage is TRBV19 and J usage is TRBJ1-2; D gene uncertain. The V and J ends lost 3 bases and 0 bases respectively, with 8 bases between them. CDR1 is LNHDA, CDR2 SQIVND, per germline (reference sequence). CDR3 length equals 14 residues. CDR3 sequence (DNA): TGTGCCAGTAGTATCGACAAGACTAACTATGGCTACACCTTC. Protein product: CASSIDKTNYGYTF. The full variable domain, completed using reference TRBV19 and TRBJ1-2, is DGGITQSPKYLFRKEGQNVTLSCEQNLNHDAMYWYRQDPGQGLRLIYYSQIVNDFQKGDIAEGYSVSREKKESFPLTVTSAQKNPTAFYLCASSIDKTNYGYTFGSGTRLTVV.

CDR3 loop: CASSQVRGGTGELFF. The DNA of the CDR3 is TGTGCCAGCAGCCAAGTCCGGGGGGGGACCGGGGAGCTGTTTTTT. The V gene is TRBV3-1 (or the pseudogene TRBV3-2), the J gene TRBJ2-2; TRBD2 aligns across 8 bases. There are 15 residues in the CDR3. Germline V gene lookup returns CDR1 LGHDT and CDR2 YNNKEL (reference sequence). V shed 1 base and J 5 bases; nucleotides not matched to a gene: 3.

The rearrangement joins TRBV7-9 to TRBJ1-2, with 8 bases aligning to TRBD1. V trimming: 5 bases; J trimming: 1 base; junction bases outside the gene matches: 9. From germline, CDR1 is SEHNR and CDR2 FQNEAQ (reference sequence). There are 16 residues in the CDR3. The CDR3 loop is CASSTLGQGLNYGYTF. CDR3 bases: TGTGCCAGCAGCACCCTCGGACAGGGCCTTAACTATGGCTACACCTTC.

This chain uses TRBV6-1 with TRBJ1-3; 8 bases agree with TRBD1. Germline V gene data show CDR1 as MNHNS and CDR2 as SASEGT. Germline trimming cut 2 bases from V and 2 bases from J; bases unmatched to any gene: 5. This CDR3 is built from 16 residues. The CDR3 sequence is CASSEIMDRAGNTIYF. The CDR3 DNA follows: TGTGCCAGCAGTGAAATCATGGACAGGGCTGGAAACACCATATATTTT.

This sequence joins TRBV18 and TRBJ2-1; 9 bases are a match to TRBD2. This CDR3 comprises 15 residues. The V gene end was trimmed by 3 bases and the J gene end by 8 bases; junction bases not matched to a gene: 8. The germline V gene encodes CDR1 KGHSH and CDR2 LQKENI. This CDR3 is CASSPTSGYMDEQFF. Written as DNA, the CDR3 is TGTGCCAGCTCACCCACTAGCGGGTACATGGATGAGCAGTTCTTC.

The chain links TRBV5-1 to TRBJ1-4, with D possibly TRBD1 on 5 matching bases. V lost 1 base and J lost 0, with 7 bases in between. Germline values: CDR1 SGHRS, CDR2 YFSETQ. This CDR3 is built from 15 residues. CDR3 in DNA: TGCGCCAGCAGCTTGTCAGGGACAACTAATGAAAAACTGTTTTTT. The encoded protein is CASSLSGTTNEKLFF.

The chain couples TRBV11-1 to TRBJ1-1; weak D call: TRBD1 (5 bases). Germline V gene lookup returns CDR1 SGHAT and CDR2 FQDESV (reference sequence). Trimming pared 4 bases from V and 1 base from J, leaving 7 bases between. This CDR3 has 13 amino acids. CDR3 DNA sequence: TGTGCCAGCAGCTCAGACAGGAACACTGAAGCTTTCTTT. It is translated as CASSSDRNTEAFF.

J is TRBJ2-7 and V is TRBV7-8; 8 nucleotides match TRBD1. Germline trimming cut 5 bases from V and 2 bases from J; bases unmatched to any gene: 8. The CDR3 sequence is 15 residues long. Germline V gene lookup returns CDR1 SGHVS and CDR2 FQNEAQ. The CDR3 DNA is TGTGCCAGCAGCCTACGGACAGGGCCGCCCTACGAGCAGTACTTC. Protein sequence: CASSLRTGPPYEQYF.

J is TRBJ1-2 and V is TRBV28, with 7 bases matching TRBD1. CDR3 length: 15 residues. The junction had 10 bases not matched to a gene; V was cut back by 5 bases and J by 4 bases. Germline loops: CDR1 MDHEN, CDR2 SYDVKM. The chain's CDR3 is CASSEGGDSGYGYTF. CDR3 in DNA: TGTGCCAGCAGTGAGGGCGGGGACAGCGGCTATGGCTACACCTTC.

As DNA, the CDR3 is TGTGCCAGCAGTTACCGGAGACAGACTAATTCACCCCTCCACTTT. This sequence encodes CASSYRRQTNSPLHF. The J gene is TRBJ1-6, the V gene TRBV6-5; D is perhaps TRBD1 (5 bases). Germline CDR1 MNHEY, CDR2 SVGAGI. CDR3 size: 15 residues. V was shortened by 2 bases and J by 6 bases, with 11 bases between the two germline ends.

In its sample, this clone was seen a few times. V usage is TRBV5-8 and J usage is TRBJ1-5; TRBD1 is a possible D gene (5 bases). Germline assignment: CDR1 SGHTS and CDR2 YDEGEE. V lost 2 bases, J lost 1 base, and 10 bases lay in between. The CDR3 runs to 15 residues. CDR3 sequence reads: CASSFIDRSNQPQHF. The CDR3 DNA is TGTGCCAGCAGCTTCATCGACAGAAGCAATCAGCCCCAGCATTTT. Combining the CDR3 with reference TRBV5-8 and TRBJ1-5 gives the whole variable domain EAGVTQSPTHLIKTRGQQATLRCSPISGHTSVYWYQQALGLGLQFLLWYDEGEERNRGNFPPRFSGRQFPNYSSELNVNALELEDSALYLCASSFIDRSNQPQHFGDGTRLSIL.

V and J are TRBV5-6 and TRBJ2-5, with D perhaps matching TRBD2 (6 bases). The CDR3 consists of 18 residues. The germline V gene has CDR1 SGHDT and CDR2 YYEEEE. Trimming stripped 0 bases from V and 2 bases from J, with 20 bases between. Here the CDR3 DNA reads TGTGCCAGCAGCTTGGTGGCGGGGTCACCTGGGGCTCAAGAGACCCAGTACTTC. Residues: CASSLVAGSPGAQETQYF.

V usage is TRBV4-1 and J usage is TRBJ1-2, with D tentatively TRBD1 (6 bases). V shed 1 base and J shed 0 bases, with 9 bases lying between them. Germline loops: CDR1 MGHRA, CDR2 YSYEKL. The CDR3 extends over 15 amino acids. CDR3 sequence: CASSQVGQTNYGYTF. The CDR3 DNA sequence: TGCGCCAGCAGCCAAGTTGGACAGACTAACTATGGCTACACCTTC.

The chain employs TRBV19 and TRBJ2-7; TRBD2 agrees at 8 bases. CDR1 is LNHDA and CDR2 is SQIVND in the germline V gene (reference sequence). With 4 bases clipped from V and 1 base from J, the junction kept 12 bases outside the gene matches. The CDR3 is made up of 17 amino acids. For the CDR3, the DNA is TGTGCCAGTAGTACCACAAGCGGGGGAAGTTTTTCCTACGAGCAGTACTTC. It yields the protein CASSTTSGGSFSYEQYF.

V and J are TRBV19 and TRBJ1-5; no reliable D call. Germline loops: CDR1 LNHDA, CDR2 SQIVND (reference sequence). The CDR3 has 14 residues. V was clipped by 4 bases and J by 4 bases, with 11 bases between them. In nucleotides, the CDR3 is TGTGCCAGTAGTACCGCGGGCCCTAATCAGCCCCAGCATTTT. Its translation is CASSTAGPNQPQHF.

This chain connects TRBV4-2 to TRBJ1-2, with a tentative D call TRBD1 (5 bases). The CDR3 runs 18 residues. V was shortened by 0 bases and J by 7 bases, with 24 bases between the two germline ends. Looked up from germline, CDR1 is LGHNA and CDR2 is YNFKEQ. The CDR3 loop reads CASSQELCRTEQGCGYTF. In DNA form, the CDR3 reads TGTGCCAGCAGCCAAGAACTCTGCCGGACCGAGCAGGGCTGTGGCTACACCTTC.

The J gene is TRBJ1-1, the V gene TRBV29-1, with 10 positions matching TRBD1. J was trimmed by 1 base and V by 4 bases; bases with no gene match: 6. Germline CDR1 reads SQVTM; CDR2 reads ANQGSEA. This CDR3 is 15 amino acids long. The CDR3 loop is CSVGGQGKANTEAFF. CDR3 coding DNA: TGCAGCGTTGGGGGACAGGGGAAGGCGAACACTGAAGCTTTCTTT.

The V gene is TRBV6-5, the J gene TRBJ2-3; maybe TRBD2 (6 bases). The germline V gene has CDR1 MNHEY and CDR2 SVGAGI. This CDR3 comprises 15 residues. With 6 bases removed from V and 1 base from J, the gap between germline ends came to 14 bases. The DNA for the CDR3 is TGTGCCAGCAGCCCCGGGGGAGCTGGCACAGATACGCAGTATTTT. Protein product: CASSPGGAGTDTQYF.

The rearrangement joins TRBV18 to TRBJ2-7, with D possibly being TRBD2 (5 bases). Germline CDR1 is KGHSH and CDR2 is LQKENI. Trimming pared 6 bases from V and 3 bases from J, leaving 18 bases between. The CDR3 consists of 15 residues. The CDR3 DNA is TGTGCCAGCTCGGCCGGCGGGCAGAACGACTACGAGCAGTACTTC. This sequence encodes CASSAGGQNDYEQYF.

The chain has TRBV7-8 and TRBJ1-1; D unclear. V lost 4 bases, J lost 1 base, and 10 bases lay in between. Germline V gives CDR1 SGHVS, CDR2 FQNEAQ. The CDR3 extends over 14 amino acids. In DNA form, the CDR3 reads TGTGCCAGCAGCTGGGGAGGGAGGAACACTGAAGCTTTCTTT. Translated, it gives CASSWGGRNTEAFF. The variable domain in full, with the rest retrieved from reference TRBV7-8 and TRBJ1-1, is GAGVSQSPRYKVAKRGQDVALRCDPISGHVSLFWYQQALGQGPEFLTYFQNEAQLDKSGLPSDRFFAERPEGSVSTLKIQRTQQEDSAVYLCASSWGGRNTEAFFGQGTRLTVV.

The CDR3 reads CASSKTGVGYTF. The CDR3 coding sequence is TGTGCCAGCAGTAAGACAGGGGTTGGCTACACCTTC. This chain joins TRBV12-3 or TRBV12-4 and TRBJ1-2, with TRBD1 identical over 8 bases. V trimming: 5 bases; J trimming: 7 bases; junction bases outside the gene matches: 3. This CDR3 is built from 12 residues.

The chain employs TRBV18 and TRBJ2-2; 9 bases match TRBD1. The J segment lost 4 bases and the V segment lost 6 bases, leaving 9 bases of the junction unmatched. CDR3 length equals 16 residues. CDR1 is KGHSH, CDR2 LQKENI, per germline. The CDR3 protein is CASSPGTGYITGELFF. The CDR3 DNA follows: TGTGCCAGCTCGCCCGGGACAGGGTACATCACCGGGGAGCTGTTTTTT.

The J gene is TRBJ1-2, the V gene TRBV3-1 (or the pseudogene TRBV3-2); D is unclear. In germline, CDR1 is LGHDT, CDR2 YNNKEL (reference sequence). Trimming removed 2 bases from V and 7 bases from J, with 14 bases in between. This CDR3 is built from 14 residues. CDR3 in amino acids: CASSQQSRELGYTF. In DNA form, the CDR3 reads TGTGCCAGCAGCCAACAATCCCGAGAACTTGGCTACACCTTC.

The chain recombines TRBV19 with TRBJ1-1; the D gene is possibly TRBD1 (6 bases). Per the germline V gene, CDR1 is LNHDA and CDR2 is SQIVND (reference sequence). The CDR3 sequence is 15 residues long. V lost 3 bases to trimming and J lost 2 bases, with 13 bases between them. As DNA, the CDR3 is TGTGCCAGTAGTATCGCGGCCAGGGGTAACACTGAAGCTTTCTTT. Translation: CASSIAARGNTEAFF.

This chain connects TRBV2 to TRBJ2-1; 7 positions match TRBD1. Germline values: CDR1 SNHLY, CDR2 FYNNEI. The ends lost 2 bases at V and 8 bases at J; junction bases unmatched: 12. CDR3 size: 16 residues. The CDR3 bases are TGTGCCAGCAGTGAACAGGGGGTTAGCGTAAGGGATGAGCAGTTCTTC. It translates to CASSEQGVSVRDEQFF.